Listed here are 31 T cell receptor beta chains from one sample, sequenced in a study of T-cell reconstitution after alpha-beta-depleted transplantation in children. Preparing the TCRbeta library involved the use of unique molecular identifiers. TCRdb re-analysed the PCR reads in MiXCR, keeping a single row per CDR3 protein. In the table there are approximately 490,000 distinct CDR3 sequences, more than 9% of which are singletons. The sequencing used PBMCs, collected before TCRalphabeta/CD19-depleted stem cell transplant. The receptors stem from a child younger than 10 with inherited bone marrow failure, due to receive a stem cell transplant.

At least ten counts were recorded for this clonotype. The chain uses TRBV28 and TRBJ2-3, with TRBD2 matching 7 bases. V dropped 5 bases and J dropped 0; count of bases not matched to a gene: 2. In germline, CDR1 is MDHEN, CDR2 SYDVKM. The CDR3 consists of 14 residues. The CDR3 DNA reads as TGTGCCAGCAGTACGGGACTAAGCACAGATACGCAGTATTTT. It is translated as CASSTGLSTDTQYF.

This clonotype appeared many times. The CDR3 coding sequence is TGCAGCGCCTCTAGCGGTCTCTTCAATGAGCAGTTCTTC. As protein: CSASSGLFNEQFF. This chain links TRBV29-1 with TRBJ2-1, with 7 bases matching TRBD2. The CDR3 sequence is 13 residues long. Per germline, CDR1 SQVTM and CDR2 ANQGSEA. V was clipped by 7 bases and J by 6 bases; unmatched bases: 9.

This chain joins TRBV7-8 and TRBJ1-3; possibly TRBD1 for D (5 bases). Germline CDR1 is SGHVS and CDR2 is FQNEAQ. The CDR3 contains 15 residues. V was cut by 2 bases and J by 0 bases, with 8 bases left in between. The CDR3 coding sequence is TGTGCCAGCAGCTTACAGGGACGCTCTGGAAACACCATATATTTT. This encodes CASSLQGRSGNTIYF. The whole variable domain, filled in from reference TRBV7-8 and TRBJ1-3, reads GAGVSQSPRYKVAKRGQDVALRCDPISGHVSLFWYQQALGQGPEFLTYFQNEAQLDKSGLPSDRFFAERPEGSVSTLKIQRTQQEDSAVYLCASSLQGRSGNTIYFGEGSWLTVV.

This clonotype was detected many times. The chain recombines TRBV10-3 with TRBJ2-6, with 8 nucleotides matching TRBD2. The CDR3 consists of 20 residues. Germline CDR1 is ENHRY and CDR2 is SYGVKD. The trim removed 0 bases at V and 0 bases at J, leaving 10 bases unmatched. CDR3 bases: TGTGCCATCAGTGAGTCCTTGACGACTAGCGAAACCTCTGGGGCCAACGTCCTGACTTTC. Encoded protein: CAISESLTTSETSGANVLTF.

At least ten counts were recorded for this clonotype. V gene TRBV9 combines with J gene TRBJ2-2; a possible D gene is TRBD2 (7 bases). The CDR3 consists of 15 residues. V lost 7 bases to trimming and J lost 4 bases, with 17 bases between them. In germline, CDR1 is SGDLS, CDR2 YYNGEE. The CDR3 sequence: CASGRGAGGTGELFF. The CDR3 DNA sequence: TGTGCCAGCGGTCGGGGGGCTGGGGGCACCGGGGAGCTGTTTTTT. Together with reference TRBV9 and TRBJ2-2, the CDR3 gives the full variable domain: DSGVTQTPKHLITATGQRVTLRCSPRSGDLSVYWYQQSLDQGLQFLIQYYNGEERAKGNILERFSAQQFPDLHSELNLSSLELGDSALYFCASGRGAGGTGELFFGEGSRLTVL.

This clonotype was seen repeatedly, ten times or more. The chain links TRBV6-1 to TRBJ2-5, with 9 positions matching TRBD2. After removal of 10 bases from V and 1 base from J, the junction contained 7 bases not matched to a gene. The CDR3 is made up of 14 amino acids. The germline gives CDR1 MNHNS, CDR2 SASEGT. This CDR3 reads CATPSGKGQETQYF. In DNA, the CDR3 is TGTGCCACCCCTAGCGGGAAAGGCCAAGAGACCCAGTACTTC.

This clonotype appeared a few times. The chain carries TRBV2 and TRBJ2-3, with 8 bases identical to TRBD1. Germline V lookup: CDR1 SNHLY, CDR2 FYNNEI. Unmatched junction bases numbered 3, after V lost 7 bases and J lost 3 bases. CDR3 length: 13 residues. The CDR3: CASTGGPTDTQYF. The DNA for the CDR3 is TGTGCCAGCACAGGGGGCCCGACAGATACGCAGTATTTT.

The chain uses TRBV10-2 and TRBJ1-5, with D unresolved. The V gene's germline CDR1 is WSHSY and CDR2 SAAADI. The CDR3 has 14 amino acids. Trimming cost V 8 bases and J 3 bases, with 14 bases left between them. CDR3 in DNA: TGCGCCAGCCCCGCGGGAGGGAACAATCAGCCCCAGCATTTT. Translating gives CASPAGGNNQPQHF.

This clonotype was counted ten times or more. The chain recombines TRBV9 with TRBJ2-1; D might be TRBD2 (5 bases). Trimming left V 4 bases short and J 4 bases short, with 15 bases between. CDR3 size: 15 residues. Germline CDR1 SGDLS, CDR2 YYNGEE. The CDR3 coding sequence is TGTGCCAGCAGCTTCCACCGGACTCTGTACAATGAGCAGTTCTTC. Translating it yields CASSFHRTLYNEQFF. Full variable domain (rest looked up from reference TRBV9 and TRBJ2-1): DSGVTQTPKHLITATGQRVTLRCSPRSGDLSVYWYQQSLDQGLQFLIQYYNGEERAKGNILERFSAQQFPDLHSELNLSSLELGDSALYFCASSFHRTLYNEQFFGPGTRLTVL.

This CDR3 reads CASSLPRTSTYEQYF. The DNA for the CDR3 is TGTGCCAGCAGCTTGCCTAGGACAAGCACCTACGAGCAGTACTTC. The rearrangement joins TRBV5-4 to TRBJ2-7; D perhaps matches TRBD1 (5 bases). This CDR3 contains 15 residues. CDR1 and CDR2 from the germline V gene are SGHNT and YYREEE (reference sequence). The ends were cut back, 1 base at V and 2 bases at J, with 13 bases in the middle. Complete variable domain (other parts from reference TRBV5-4 and TRBJ2-7): ETGVTQSPTHLIKTRGQQVTLRCSSQSGHNTVSWYQQALGQGPQFIFQYYREEENGRGNFPPRFSGLQFPNYSSELNVNALELDDSALYLCASSLPRTSTYEQYFGPGTRLTVT.

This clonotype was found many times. This CDR3 is CASSSHALYEQYF. The CDR3 region has the DNA TGTGCCAGCAGCTCCCACGCACTGTACGAGCAGTACTTC. The V and J genes are TRBV7-2 and TRBJ2-7; D gene ambiguous. This CDR3 is built from 13 residues. CDR1 is SGHTA and CDR2 is FQGNSA in the germline V gene. V was clipped by 4 bases and J by 4 bases, with 11 bases between them.

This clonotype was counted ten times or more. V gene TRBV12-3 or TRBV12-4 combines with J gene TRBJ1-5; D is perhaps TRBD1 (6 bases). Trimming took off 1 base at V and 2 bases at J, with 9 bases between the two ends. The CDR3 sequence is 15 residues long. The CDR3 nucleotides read TGTGCCAGCAGTTTAGAAGGACAGCGCAATCAGCCCCAGCATTTT. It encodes CASSLEGQRNQPQHF.

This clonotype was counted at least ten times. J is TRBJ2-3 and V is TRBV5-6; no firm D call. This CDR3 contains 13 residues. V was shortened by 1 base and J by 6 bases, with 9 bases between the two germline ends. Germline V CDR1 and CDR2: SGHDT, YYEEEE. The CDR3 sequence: CASSLPNGDTQYF. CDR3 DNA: TGTGCCAGCAGCTTGCCGAATGGGGATACGCAGTATTTT. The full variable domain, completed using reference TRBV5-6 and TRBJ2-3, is DAGVTQSPTHLIKTRGQQVTLRCSPKSGHDTVSWYQQALGQGPQFIFQYYEEEERQRGNFPDRFSGHQFPNYSSELNVNALLLGDSALYLCASSLPNGDTQYFGPGTRLTVL.

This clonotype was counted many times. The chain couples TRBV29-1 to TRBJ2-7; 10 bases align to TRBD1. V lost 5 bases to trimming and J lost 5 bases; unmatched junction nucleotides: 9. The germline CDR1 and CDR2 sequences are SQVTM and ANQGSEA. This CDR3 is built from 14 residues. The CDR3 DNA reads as TGCAGCGTTCGGACAGGGGGAGGTTTCGACGAGCAGTACTTC. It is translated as CSVRTGGGFDEQYF.

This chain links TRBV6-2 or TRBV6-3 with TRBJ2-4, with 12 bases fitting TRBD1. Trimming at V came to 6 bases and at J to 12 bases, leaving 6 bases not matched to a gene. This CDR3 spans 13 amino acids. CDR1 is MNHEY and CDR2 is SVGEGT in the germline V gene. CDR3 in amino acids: CASRNPGQGAQYF. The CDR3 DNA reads TGTGCCAGCAGAAACCCGGGACAGGGGGCTCAGTACTTC.

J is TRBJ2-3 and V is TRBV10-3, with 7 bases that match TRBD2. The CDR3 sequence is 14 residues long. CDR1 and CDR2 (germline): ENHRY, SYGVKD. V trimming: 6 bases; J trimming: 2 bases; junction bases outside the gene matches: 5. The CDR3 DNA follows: TGTGCCATCAGGGGGAGCGGGACCACAGATACGCAGTATTTT. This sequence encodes CAIRGSGTTDTQYF.

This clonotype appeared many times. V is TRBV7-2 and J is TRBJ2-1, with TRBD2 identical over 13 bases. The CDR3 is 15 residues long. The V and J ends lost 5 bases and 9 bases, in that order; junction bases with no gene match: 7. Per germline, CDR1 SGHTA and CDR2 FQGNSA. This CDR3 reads CASSGLAGVISEQFF. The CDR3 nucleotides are TGTGCCAGCAGCGGACTAGCGGGAGTCATAAGTGAGCAGTTCTTC.

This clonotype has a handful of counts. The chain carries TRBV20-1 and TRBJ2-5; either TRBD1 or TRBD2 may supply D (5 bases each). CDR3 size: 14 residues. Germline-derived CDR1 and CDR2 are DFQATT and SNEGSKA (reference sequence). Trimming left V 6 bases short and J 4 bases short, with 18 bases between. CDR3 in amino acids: CSAGRTPRGETQYF. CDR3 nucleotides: TGCAGTGCCGGGCGCACACCGAGGGGAGAGACCCAGTACTTC.

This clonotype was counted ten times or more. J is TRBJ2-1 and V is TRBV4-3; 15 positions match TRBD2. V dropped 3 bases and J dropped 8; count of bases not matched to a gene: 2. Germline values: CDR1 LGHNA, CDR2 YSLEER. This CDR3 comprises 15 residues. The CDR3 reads CASSQGLAGGHEQFF. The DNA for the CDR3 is TGCGCCAGCAGCCAGGGACTAGCGGGAGGTCATGAGCAGTTCTTC.

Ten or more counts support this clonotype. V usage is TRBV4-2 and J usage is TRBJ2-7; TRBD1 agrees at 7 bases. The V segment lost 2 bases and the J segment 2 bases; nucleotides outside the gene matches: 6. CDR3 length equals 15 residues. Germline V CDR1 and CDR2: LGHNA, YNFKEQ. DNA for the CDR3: TGTGCCAGCAGCCAATTAAGGCAGGGGGCCTACGAGCAGTACTTC. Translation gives CASSQLRQGAYEQYF.

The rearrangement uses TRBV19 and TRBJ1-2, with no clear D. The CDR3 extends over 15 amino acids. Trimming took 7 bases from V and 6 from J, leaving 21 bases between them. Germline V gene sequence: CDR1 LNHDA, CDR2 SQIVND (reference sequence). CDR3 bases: TGTGCCAGTAAGGAGCTCCGCGGGCGGGAGGATGGCTACACCTTC. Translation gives CASKELRGREDGYTF.

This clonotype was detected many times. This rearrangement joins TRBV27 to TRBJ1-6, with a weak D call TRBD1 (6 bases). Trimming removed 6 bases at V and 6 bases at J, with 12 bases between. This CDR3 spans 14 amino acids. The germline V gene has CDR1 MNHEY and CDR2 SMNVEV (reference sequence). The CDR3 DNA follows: TGTGCCAGCAGCTATACAGGGACTAATTCACCCCTCCACTTT. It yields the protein CASSYTGTNSPLHF.

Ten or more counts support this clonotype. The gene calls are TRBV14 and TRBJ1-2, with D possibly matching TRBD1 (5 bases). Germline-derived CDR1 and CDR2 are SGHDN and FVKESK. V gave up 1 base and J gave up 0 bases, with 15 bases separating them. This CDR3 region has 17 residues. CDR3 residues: CASSQAEGALSNYGYTF. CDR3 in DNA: TGTGCCAGCAGCCAAGCTGAAGGGGCGCTCTCTAACTATGGCTACACCTTC. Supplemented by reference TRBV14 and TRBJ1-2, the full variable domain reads EAGVTQFPSHSVIEKGQTVTLRCDPISGHDNLYWYRRVMGKEIKFLLHFVKESKQDESGMPNNRFLAERTGGTYSTLKVQPAELEDSGVYFCASSQAEGALSNYGYTFGSGTRLTVV.

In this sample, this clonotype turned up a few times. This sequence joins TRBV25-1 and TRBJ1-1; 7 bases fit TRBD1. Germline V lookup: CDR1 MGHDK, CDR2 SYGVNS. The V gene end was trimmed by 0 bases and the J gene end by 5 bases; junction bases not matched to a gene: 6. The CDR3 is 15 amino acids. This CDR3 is CASSEYSGGRTEAFF. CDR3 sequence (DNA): TGTGCCAGCAGTGAATACTCAGGGGGGCGAACTGAAGCTTTCTTT.

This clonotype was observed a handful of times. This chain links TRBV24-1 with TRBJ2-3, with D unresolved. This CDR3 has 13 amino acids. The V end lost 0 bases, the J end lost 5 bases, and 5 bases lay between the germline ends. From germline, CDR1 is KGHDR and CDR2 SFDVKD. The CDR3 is CATSDLGVDTQYF. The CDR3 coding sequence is TGTGCCACCAGTGATTTGGGGGTAGATACGCAGTATTTT.

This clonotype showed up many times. The CDR3 bases are TGTGCCATCACCGAGCGGAGGGTGGCCACTGAAGCTTTCTTT. Protein: CAITERRVATEAFF. V is TRBV10-3 and J is TRBJ1-1; D remains unclear. The CDR3 spans 14 residues. Trimming cost V 7 bases and J 4 bases, with 16 bases left between them. Germline lookup yields CDR1 ENHRY and CDR2 SYGVKD.

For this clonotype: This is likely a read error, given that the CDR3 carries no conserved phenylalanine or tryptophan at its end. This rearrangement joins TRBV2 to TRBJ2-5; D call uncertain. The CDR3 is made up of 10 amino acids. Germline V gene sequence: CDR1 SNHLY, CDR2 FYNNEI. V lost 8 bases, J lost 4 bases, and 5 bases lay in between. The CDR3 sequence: CASGTETQYS. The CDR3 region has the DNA TGTGCCAGCGGTACAGAGACCCAGTACTCC.

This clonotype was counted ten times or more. The CDR3 loop is CASSLLSGEQYF. The CDR3 nucleotides are TGTGCCAGCAGTTTACTGAGTGGCGAGCAGTACTTC. The chain is built from TRBV12-3 or TRBV12-4 and TRBJ2-7; D call uncertain. This CDR3 is built from 12 residues. Trimming left V 2 bases short and J 6 bases short, with 8 bases between.

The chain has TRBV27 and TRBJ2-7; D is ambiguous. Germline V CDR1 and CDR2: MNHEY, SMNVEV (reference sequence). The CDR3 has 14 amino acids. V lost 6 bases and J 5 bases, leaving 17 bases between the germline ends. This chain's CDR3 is CASSMAGGDNEQYF. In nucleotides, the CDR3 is TGTGCCAGCAGCATGGCTGGCGGAGACAACGAGCAGTACTTC.

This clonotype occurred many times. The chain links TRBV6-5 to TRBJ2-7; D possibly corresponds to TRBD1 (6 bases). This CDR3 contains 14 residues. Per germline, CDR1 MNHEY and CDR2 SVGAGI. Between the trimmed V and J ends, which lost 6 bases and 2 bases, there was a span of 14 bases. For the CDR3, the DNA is TGTGCCAGCAGCTTATCAGGGGTCGCCTACGAGCAGTACTTC. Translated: CASSLSGVAYEQYF.

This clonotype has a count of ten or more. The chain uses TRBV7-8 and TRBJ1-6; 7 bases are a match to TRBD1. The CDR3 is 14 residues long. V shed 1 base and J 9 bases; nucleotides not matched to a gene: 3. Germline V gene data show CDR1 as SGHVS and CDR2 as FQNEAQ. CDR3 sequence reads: CASSLGQGGSPLHF. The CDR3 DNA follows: TGTGCCAGCAGCTTAGGACAGGGTGGTTCACCCCTCCACTTT.